This section outlines one T cell receptor (beta chain) sequence together with its context. The entry originates in a study of blood T cell repertoires in COVID-19. Study information: Samples taken during acute and convalescent COVID-19 were collected in the United States, Italy and Spain. T cells, B-cell-depleted T cells, or PBMCs supplied cDNA or gDNA.

TCRdb's copy holds only in-frame clones and misses some; the assay was immunoSEQ multiplex PCR. The table includes roughly 120,000 clones, roughly nine tenths detected once. With 0 bases removed from V and 10 bases from J, the gap between germline ends came to 17 bases. This CDR3 region has 15 residues. Germline CDR1 is SGHRS and CDR2 is YFSETQ. This TCR came from a man aged 45-65 years with active COVID-19. V is TRBV5-1 and J is TRBJ2-1; D perhaps matches TRBD2 (7 bases). Sequencing used peripheral blood. The CDR3 here is CASSLALGGGGEQFF. The DNA for the CDR3 is TGCGCCAGCAGCTTGGCTTTGGGGGGCGGGGGCGAGCAGTTCTTC.